This T cell receptor beta chain was identified during a study of cytomegalovirus exposure and HLA in healthy donors. In its sample, this clone was seen a few times. The antigen is not known. Study-level results: Specificity for CMV antigens was confirmed in vitro for a few of the CMV-associated chains. Usually a TCR sequence was rare, but some public TCRs were found in many donors. The tendency of first-cohort TCR clusters to co-occur in the roughly 110 validation repertoires emerged from a later analysis.

Per the germline V gene, CDR1 is MNHNS and CDR2 is SASEGT. CDR3 length: 11 residues. Trimming removed 6 bases from V and 13 bases from J, with 15 bases in between. This table comes from immunoSEQ multiplex PCR, and its TCRdb copy is limited to in-frame clones, with some not included. The table lists tens of thousands of clones, 91% of them singletons. This clonotype originated in a man in his late teens or twenties in good health and CMV-seronegative. This rearrangement joins TRBV6-1 to TRBJ1-1; D is uncertain. Sequenced material: PBMCs. CDR3 coding DNA: TGTGCCAGCAGCGGGAACAGAAGTGGTTTCTTT. This sequence encodes CASSGNRSGFF.